The 9 T cell receptor beta chains presented below share a single source sample, sequenced in a study of cytomegalovirus exposure and HLA in healthy donors (TCRdb year 2017). Libraries came from the immunoSEQ multiplex PCR assay. For the multiplex PCR, a mixture combining 60 forward primers for TCR Vbeta segments and 13 reverse primers for TCR Jbeta segments was used. Sourced from immuneACCESS, this table was stored by TCRdb with only in-frame sequences that have V and J called. A share of the clones is absent; for the studies checked, an unresolved V gene accounts for under half, and the remainder has no known explanation. The table for this sample lists some 99,000 clones; about two thirds of them were counted only once. The ten largest make up 1.2% of the sample. Sequenced input: PBMCs. The receptor set was obtained from a female donor in good health and CMV-seronegative.

V gene TRBV2 combines with J gene TRBJ1-2; TRBD1 matches 7 bases. The CDR3 is 14 amino acids. Germline lookup yields CDR1 SNHLY and CDR2 FYNNEI. Trimming at V came to 4 bases and at J to 2 bases, leaving 4 bases not matched to a gene. CDR3 in amino acids: CASSAEGGNYGYTF. CDR3 bases: TGTGCCAGCAGTGCAGAAGGGGGCAACTATGGCTACACCTTC.

This clone was counted between two and nine times. CDR3 loop: CASSLQFYGYTF. CDR3 nucleotide sequence: TGTGCCAGCAGCTTGCAGTTCTATGGCTACACCTTC. This rearrangement joins TRBV5-8 to TRBJ1-2; D not resolved. Germline assignment: CDR1 SGHTS and CDR2 YDEGEE. The CDR3 extends over 12 amino acids. Trimming removed 1 base from V and 4 bases from J, with 5 bases in between.

The chain links TRBV5-8 to TRBJ1-1; D gene ambiguous. This CDR3 contains 14 residues. Germline CDR1 reads SGHTS; CDR2 reads YDEGEE. Trimming took off 1 base at V and 6 bases at J, with 13 bases between the two ends. CDR3 bases: TGTGCCAGCAGCTTGAATTTCCGGGGATCTGAAGCTTTCTTT. As protein: CASSLNFRGSEAFF.

Written as DNA, the CDR3 is TGTGCCAGCAGCTTCGGGACTAGCGGGCCAAGTCATGAGCAGTTCTTC. This codes for CASSFGTSGPSHEQFF. The rearrangement links TRBV7-9 to TRBJ2-1, with TRBD2 identical over 12 bases. CDR1 SEHNR and CDR2 FQNEAQ come from the germline V gene (reference sequence). This CDR3 has 16 amino acids. J was trimmed by 8 bases and V by 3 bases; bases with no gene match: 8.

The chain is built from TRBV19 and TRBJ1-3; no clear D. The germline gives CDR1 LNHDA, CDR2 SQIVND (reference sequence). Trimming cost V 5 bases and J 0 bases, with 11 bases left between them. The CDR3 sequence is 15 residues long. CDR3 sequence (DNA): TGTGCCAGTAGTCTGGCCCTCTTCTCTGGAAACACCATATATTTT. Its translation: CASSLALFSGNTIYF. The full variable domain, in which reference TRBV19 and TRBJ1-3 provide the parts outside the CDR3, is DGGITQSPKYLFRKEGQNVTLSCEQNLNHDAMYWYRQDPGQGLRLIYYSQIVNDFQKGDIAEGYSVSREKKESFPLTVTSAQKNPTAFYLCASSLALFSGNTIYFGEGSWLTVV.

This clone turned up a few times. The gene calls are TRBV30 and TRBJ2-6; D is unresolved. CDR3 length: 14 residues. Germline CDR1 is GTSNPN and CDR2 is SVGIG (reference sequence). V lost 0 bases, J lost 1 base, and 4 bases lay in between. Here the CDR3 reads CAWSVESGANVLTF. Written as DNA, the CDR3 is TGTGCCTGGAGTGTGGAGTCTGGGGCCAACGTCCTGACTTTC.

The sample holds a few counts of this clone. The V gene is TRBV5-4, the J gene TRBJ1-2, with D perhaps TRBD1 (5 bases). V was pared by 6 bases and J by 6 bases, with 15 bases between. CDR1 is SGHNT, CDR2 YYREEE, per germline (reference sequence). The CDR3 is 13 residues long. CDR3 protein: CASNLLGGHGYTF. CDR3 coding DNA: TGTGCCAGCAACCTTTTGGGGGGTCATGGCTACACCTTC. The full variable domain, its missing parts supplied by reference TRBV5-4 and TRBJ1-2, is ETGVTQSPTHLIKTRGQQVTLRCSSQSGHNTVSWYQQALGQGPQFIFQYYREEENGRGNFPPRFSGLQFPNYSSELNVNALELDDSALYLCASNLLGGHGYTFGSGTRLTVV.

This rearrangement joins TRBV6-1 to TRBJ1-5; 7 nucleotides line up with TRBD1. J lost 6 bases, V lost 4 bases, and 6 bases had no gene match. The CDR3 runs to 14 residues. The germline gives CDR1 MNHNS, CDR2 SASEGT. CDR3 bases: TGTGCCAGCAGTGGGGACAGTTGGGTTCAGCCCCAGCATTTT. Translation: CASSGDSWVQPQHF.

This sequence joins TRBV7-2 and TRBJ2-7, with 12 bases aligning to TRBD2. Germline V lookup: CDR1 SGHTA, CDR2 FQGNSA. With V trimmed by 5 bases and J by 6 bases, 5 bases remained unmatched. This CDR3 is 14 amino acids long. CDR3 sequence (DNA): TGTGCCAGCAGCCCCCGACTAGCGGGAGCCGAGCAGTACTTC. This encodes CASSPRLAGAEQYF. Variable domain in full (rest from reference TRBV7-2 and TRBJ2-7): GAGVSQSPSNKVTEKGKDVELRCDPISGHTALYWYRQSLGQGLEFLIYFQGNSAPDKSGLPSDRFSAERTGGSVSTLTIQRTQQEDSAVYLCASSPRLAGAEQYFGPGTRLTVT.